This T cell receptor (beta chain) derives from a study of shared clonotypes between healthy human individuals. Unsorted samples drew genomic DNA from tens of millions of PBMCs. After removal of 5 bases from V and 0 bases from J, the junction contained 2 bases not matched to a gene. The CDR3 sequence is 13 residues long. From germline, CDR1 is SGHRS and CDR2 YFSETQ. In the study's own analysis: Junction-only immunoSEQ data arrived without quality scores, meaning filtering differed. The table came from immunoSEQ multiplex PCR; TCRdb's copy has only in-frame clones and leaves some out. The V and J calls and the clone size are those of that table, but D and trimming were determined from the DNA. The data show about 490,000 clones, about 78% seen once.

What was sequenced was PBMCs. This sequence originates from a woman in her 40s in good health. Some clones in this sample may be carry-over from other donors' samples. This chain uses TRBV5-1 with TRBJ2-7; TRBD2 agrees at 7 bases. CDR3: CASRSSGSYEQYF. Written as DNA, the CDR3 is TGCGCCAGCAGGTCTAGCGGCTCCTACGAGCAGTACTTC.